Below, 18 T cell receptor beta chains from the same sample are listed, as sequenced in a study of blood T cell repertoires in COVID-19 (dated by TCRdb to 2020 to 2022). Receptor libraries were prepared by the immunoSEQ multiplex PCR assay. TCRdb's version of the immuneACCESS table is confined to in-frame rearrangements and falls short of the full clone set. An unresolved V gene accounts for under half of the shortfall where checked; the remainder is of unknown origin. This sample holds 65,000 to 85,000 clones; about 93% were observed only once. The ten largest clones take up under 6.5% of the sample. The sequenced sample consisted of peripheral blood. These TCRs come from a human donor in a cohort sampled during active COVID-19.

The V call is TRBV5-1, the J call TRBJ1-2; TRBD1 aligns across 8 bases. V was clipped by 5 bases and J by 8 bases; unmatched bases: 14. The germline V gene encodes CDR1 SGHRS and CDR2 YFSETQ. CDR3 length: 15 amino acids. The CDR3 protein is CASRSQGARASGYTF. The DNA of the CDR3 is TGCGCCAGCAGATCCCAGGGGGCGCGGGCCTCAGGCTACACCTTC.

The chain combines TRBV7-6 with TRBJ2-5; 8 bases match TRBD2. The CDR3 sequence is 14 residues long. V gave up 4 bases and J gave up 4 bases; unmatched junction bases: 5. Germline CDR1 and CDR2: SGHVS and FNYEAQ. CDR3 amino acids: CASSWGAGGETQYF. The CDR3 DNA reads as TGTGCCAGCAGCTGGGGTGCGGGGGGAGAGACCCAGTACTTC.

The CDR3: CASSLGQYQPQHF. In DNA form, the CDR3 reads TGTGCCAGCAGTCTTGGACAATATCAGCCCCAGCATTTT. The V gene is TRBV27, the J gene TRBJ1-5; weak D call: TRBD1 (5 bases). The CDR3 runs 13 residues. V lost 5 bases, J lost 5 bases, and 10 bases lay in between. Germline-derived CDR1 and CDR2 are MNHEY and SMNVEV (reference sequence).

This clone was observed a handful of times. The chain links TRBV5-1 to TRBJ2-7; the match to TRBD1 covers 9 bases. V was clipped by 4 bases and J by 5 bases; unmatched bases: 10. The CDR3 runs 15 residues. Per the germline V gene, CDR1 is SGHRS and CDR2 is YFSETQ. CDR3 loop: CASSALGTGSNEQYF. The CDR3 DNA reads TGCGCCAGCAGCGCCCTGGGGACAGGGTCGAACGAGCAGTACTTC.

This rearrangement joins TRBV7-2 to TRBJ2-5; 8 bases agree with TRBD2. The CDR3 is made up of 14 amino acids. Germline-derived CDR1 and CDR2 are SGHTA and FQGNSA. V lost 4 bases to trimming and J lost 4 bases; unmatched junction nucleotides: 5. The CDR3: CASSSAGGRETQYF. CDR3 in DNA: TGTGCCAGCAGCTCCGCGGGGGGCCGAGAGACCCAGTACTTC.

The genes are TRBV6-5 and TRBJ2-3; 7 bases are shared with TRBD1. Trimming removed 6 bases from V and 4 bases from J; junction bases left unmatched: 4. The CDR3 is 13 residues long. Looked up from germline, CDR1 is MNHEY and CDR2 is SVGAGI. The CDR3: CASRSGGSDTQYF. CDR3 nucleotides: TGTGCCAGCAGGTCAGGGGGTTCAGATACGCAGTATTTT.

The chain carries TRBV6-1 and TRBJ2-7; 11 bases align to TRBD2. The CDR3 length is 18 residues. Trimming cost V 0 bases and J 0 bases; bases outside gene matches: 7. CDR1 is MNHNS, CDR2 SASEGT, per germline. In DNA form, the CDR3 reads TGTGCCAGCAGTGAAGCTTTGGCTAGCGGGGGGCTCTCCTACGAGCAGTACTTC. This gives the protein CASSEALASGGLSYEQYF.

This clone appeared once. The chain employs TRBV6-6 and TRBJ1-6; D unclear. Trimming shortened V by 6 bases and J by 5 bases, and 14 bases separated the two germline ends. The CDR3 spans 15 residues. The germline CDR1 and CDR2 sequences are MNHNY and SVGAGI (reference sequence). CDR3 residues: CASSLRLADNSPLHF. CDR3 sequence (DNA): TGTGCCAGCAGCTTACGGTTGGCGGATAATTCACCCCTCCACTTT.

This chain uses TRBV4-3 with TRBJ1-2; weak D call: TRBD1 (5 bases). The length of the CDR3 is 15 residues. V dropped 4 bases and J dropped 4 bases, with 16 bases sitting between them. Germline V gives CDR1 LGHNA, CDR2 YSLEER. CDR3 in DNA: TGCGCCAGCAGCCGATCCGGGGGGGGTCCCTATGGCTACACCTTC. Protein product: CASSRSGGGPYGYTF.

CDR3 loop: CASSQDLAVSGNTIYF. The CDR3 nucleotides are TGCGCCAGCAGCCAAGACCTAGCAGTTTCTGGAAACACCATATATTTT. The chain employs TRBV4-3 and TRBJ1-3, with D hard to call. V was trimmed by 0 bases and J by 1 base, leaving 10 bases between them. This CDR3 has 16 amino acids. Germline loops: CDR1 LGHNA, CDR2 YSLEER.

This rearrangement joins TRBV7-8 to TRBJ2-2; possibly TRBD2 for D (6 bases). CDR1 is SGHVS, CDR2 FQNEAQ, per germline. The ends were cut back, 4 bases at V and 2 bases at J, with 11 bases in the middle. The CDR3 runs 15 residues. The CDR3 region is CASSSSGGNTGELFF. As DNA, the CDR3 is TGTGCCAGCAGCTCGTCCGGGGGTAACACCGGGGAGCTGTTTTTT. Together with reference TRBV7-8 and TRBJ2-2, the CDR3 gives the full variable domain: GAGVSQSPRYKVAKRGQDVALRCDPISGHVSLFWYQQALGQGPEFLTYFQNEAQLDKSGLPSDRFFAERPEGSVSTLKIQRTQQEDSAVYLCASSSSGGNTGELFFGEGSRLTVL.

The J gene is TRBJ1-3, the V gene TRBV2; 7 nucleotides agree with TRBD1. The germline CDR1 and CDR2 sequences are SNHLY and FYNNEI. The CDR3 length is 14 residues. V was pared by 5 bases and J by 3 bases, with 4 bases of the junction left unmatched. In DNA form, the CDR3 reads TGTGCCAGCAGTAGGGGACAGAATGGAAACACCATATATTTT. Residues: CASSRGQNGNTIYF. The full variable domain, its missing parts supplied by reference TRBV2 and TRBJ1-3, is EPEVTQTPSHQVTQMGQEVILRCVPISNHLYFYWYRQILGQKVEFLVSFYNNEISEKSEIFDDQFSVERPDGSNFTLKIRSTKLEDSAMYFCASSRGQNGNTIYFGEGSWLTVV.

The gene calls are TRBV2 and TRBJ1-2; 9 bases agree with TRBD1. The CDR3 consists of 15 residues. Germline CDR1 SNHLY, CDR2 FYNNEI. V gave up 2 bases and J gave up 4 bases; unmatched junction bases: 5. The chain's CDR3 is CASSELTGGSYGYTF. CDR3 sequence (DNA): TGTGCCAGCAGTGAACTCACAGGGGGCAGCTATGGCTACACCTTC. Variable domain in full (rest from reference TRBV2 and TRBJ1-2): EPEVTQTPSHQVTQMGQEVILRCVPISNHLYFYWYRQILGQKVEFLVSFYNNEISEKSEIFDDQFSVERPDGSNFTLKIRSTKLEDSAMYFCASSELTGGSYGYTFGSGTRLTVV.

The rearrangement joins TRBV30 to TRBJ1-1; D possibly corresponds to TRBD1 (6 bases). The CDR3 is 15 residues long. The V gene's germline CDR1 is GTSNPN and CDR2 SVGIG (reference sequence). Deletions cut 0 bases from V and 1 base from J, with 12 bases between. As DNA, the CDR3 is TGTGCCTGGAGTGTCTATGGGACATCGAACACTGAAGCTTTCTTT. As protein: CAWSVYGTSNTEAFF.

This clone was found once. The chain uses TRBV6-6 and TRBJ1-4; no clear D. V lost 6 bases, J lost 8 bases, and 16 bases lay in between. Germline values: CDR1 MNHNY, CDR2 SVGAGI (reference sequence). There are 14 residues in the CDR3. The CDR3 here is CASSMHVSREKLFF. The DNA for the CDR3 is TGTGCCAGCAGCATGCACGTATCGCGAGAAAAACTGTTTTTT.

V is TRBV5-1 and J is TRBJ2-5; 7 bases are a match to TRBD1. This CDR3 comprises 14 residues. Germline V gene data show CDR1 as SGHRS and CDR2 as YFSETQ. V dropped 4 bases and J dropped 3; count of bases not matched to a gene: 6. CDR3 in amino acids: CASSPTDREETQYF. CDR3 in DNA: TGCGCCAGCAGCCCCACCGACAGGGAAGAGACCCAGTACTTC.

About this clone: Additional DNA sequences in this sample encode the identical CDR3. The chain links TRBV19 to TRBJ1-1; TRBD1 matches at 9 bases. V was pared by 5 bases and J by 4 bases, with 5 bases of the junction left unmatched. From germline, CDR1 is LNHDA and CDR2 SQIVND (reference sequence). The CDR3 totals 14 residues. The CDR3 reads CASSPGQGSTEAFF. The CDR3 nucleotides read TGTGCCAGTAGTCCGGGACAGGGAAGCACTGAAGCTTTCTTT.

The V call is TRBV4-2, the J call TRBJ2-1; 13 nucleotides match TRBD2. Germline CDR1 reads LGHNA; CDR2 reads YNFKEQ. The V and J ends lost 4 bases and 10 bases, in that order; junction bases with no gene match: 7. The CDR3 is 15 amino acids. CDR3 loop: CASSPGTSGIWEQFF. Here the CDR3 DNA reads TGTGCCAGCAGCCCCGGGACTAGCGGGATTTGGGAGCAGTTCTTC.